This T cell receptor (beta chain) derives from a study of spatial heterogeneity in lung cancer. Study-level background: When available, follow-up PBMC samples taken a median of about two years after resection were sequenced.

Each molecule of TCR cDNA was tagged with one unique molecular identifier. TCRdb re-analysed the 5' RACE reads in MiXCR, keeping a single row per CDR3 protein. Of approximately 18,000 distinct CDR3 sequences detected, about a fifth appear once; the ten largest clones hold roughly 6.4%. Time point defined: blood at routine non-recurrence follow-up after resection. Tumor, nontumor lung or frozen PBMC supplied whole RNA that was sequenced unsorted. V lost 6 bases, J lost 0 bases, and 9 bases lay in between. This CDR3 has 14 residues. Germline values: CDR1 MNHNY, CDR2 SVGAGI (reference sequence). The receptor was isolated from a male donor with early-stage non-small cell lung cancer. The chain joins TRBV6-6 to TRBJ1-5; tentatively, D is TRBD1 (5 bases). The source material was PBMCs, sampled at follow-up. The CDR3: CASRGVVSNQPQHF. The CDR3 bases are TGTGCCAGCAGGGGGGTAGTTAGCAATCAGCCCCAGCATTTT.